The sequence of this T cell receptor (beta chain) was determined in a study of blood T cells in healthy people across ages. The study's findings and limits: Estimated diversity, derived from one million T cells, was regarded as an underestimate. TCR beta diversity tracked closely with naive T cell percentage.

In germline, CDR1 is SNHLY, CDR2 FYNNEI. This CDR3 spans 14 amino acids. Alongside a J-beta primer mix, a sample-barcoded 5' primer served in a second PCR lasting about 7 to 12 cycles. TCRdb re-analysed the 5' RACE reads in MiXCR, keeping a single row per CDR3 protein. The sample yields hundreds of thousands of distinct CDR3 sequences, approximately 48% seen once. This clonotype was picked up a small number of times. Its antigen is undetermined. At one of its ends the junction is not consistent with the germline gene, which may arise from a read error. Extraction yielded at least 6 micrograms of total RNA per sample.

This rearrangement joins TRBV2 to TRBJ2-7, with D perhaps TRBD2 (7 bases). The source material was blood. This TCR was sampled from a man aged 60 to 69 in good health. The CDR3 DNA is TGTGCCAGCTCCAGGGGCGGGGGCTCCGACGAGCAGTACTTC. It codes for CASSRGGGSDEQYF.